Listed here are 7 T cell receptor beta chains from one sample, sequenced in a study of T cells expressing NK-cell markers. After re-calling the 5' RACE reads, TCRdb lists one entry per CDR3 protein, DNA absent. The ten top clones account for more than 3.5%, within a sample of about 300,000 distinct CDR3 sequences. The source material was blood T cells: a sorted CD56 or NKG2C T cell subset, CD4+ or CD8+ T cells, or bulk PBMC T cells (not recorded which). The receptors were gathered from a woman aged 18 to 75 in good health.

J is TRBJ2-2 and V is TRBV6-4; the TRBD2 assignment by TCRdb is unverifiable without DNA. Germline CDR1 reads MRHNA; CDR2 reads SNTAGT. There are 15 residues in the CDR3. This CDR3 reads CASSVEAGVTGELFF.

This sequence joins TRBV7-2 and TRBJ2-5. CDR1 is SGHTA, CDR2 FQGNSA, per germline. This CDR3 spans 12 amino acids. The CDR3 protein is CASSDGWETQYF.

The J gene is TRBJ2-3, the V gene TRBV6-1; TCRdb's D gene call, TRBD1, goes unchecked for lack of DNA. The germline CDR1 and CDR2 sequences are MNHNS and SASEGT. The CDR3 runs to 14 residues. The CDR3 loop is CASSTGGLTDTQYF.

The chain has TRBV7-2 and TRBJ1-3; with no DNA, the TCRdb D assignment of TRBD1 cannot be verified. The CDR3 totals 12 residues. Germline V CDR1 and CDR2: SGHTA, FQGNSA. CDR3 sequence reads: CASSVQGSTIYF.

V usage is TRBV6-5 and J usage is TRBJ1-4; TCRdb names TRBD1, which stays unverified in the absence of DNA. CDR1 MNHEY and CDR2 SVGAGI come from the germline V gene. This CDR3 spans 16 amino acids. This CDR3 reads CASSRQQGAQGEKLFF.

V usage is TRBV6-2 or TRBV6-3 and J usage is TRBJ2-1; the TRBD2 assignment by TCRdb is unverifiable without DNA. The CDR3 is 14 amino acids. Germline V lookup: CDR1 MNHEY, CDR2 SVGEGT. The CDR3 protein is CASSSVGDGNEQFF.

The chain uses TRBV11-2 and TRBJ1-1; TCRdb selects TRBD1, and the lack of DNA leaves this call unchecked. This CDR3 contains 14 residues. Germline CDR1 reads SGHAT; CDR2 reads FQNNGV. The CDR3 protein is CASSFDQGYTEAFF. The full variable domain, in which reference TRBV11-2 and TRBJ1-1 provide the parts outside the CDR3, is EAGVAQSPRYKIIEKRQSVAFWCNPISGHATLYWYQQILGQGPKLLIQFQNNGVVDDSQLPKDRFSAERLKGVDSTLKIQPAKLEDSAVYLCASSFDQGYTEAFFGQGTRLTVV.